The 21 T cell receptor beta chains below were found in one sample sequenced in a study of shared clonotypes between healthy human individuals. Measured with immunoSEQ multiplex PCR; TCRdb has only the in-frame clones, and not every one. The table has some 2 million clones, roughly 95% seen once. The source material was naive CD4+ T cells sorted from blood. Subset: CD45RA+ positively selected. These TCRs come from a man younger than 35 in good health.

This clone was observed a single time. The chain links TRBV7-9 to TRBJ2-1, with TRBD2 identical over 9 bases. V lost 10 bases and J lost 7; bases outside the gene matches: 14. Germline V gene lookup returns CDR1 SEHNR and CDR2 FQNEAQ (reference sequence). The CDR3 spans 15 residues. This CDR3 is CATGAGSGSRNEQFF. CDR3 sequence (DNA): TGTGCCACGGGGGCCGGTAGCGGGAGTCGTAATGAGCAGTTCTTC.

The CDR3 DNA is TGTGCCAGCAGCGCTCGGACAGGGGAGCTCTACGAGCAGTACTTC. Translated, it gives CASSARTGELYEQYF. J is TRBJ2-7 and V is TRBV11-3; TRBD1 agrees at 9 bases. CDR1 and CDR2 from the germline V gene are SGHNT and YENEEA. V shed 5 bases, J shed 3 bases, and the junction held 8 bases outside the gene matches. The CDR3 runs 15 residues.

A note on this clone: This specimen includes other DNA sequences encoding the same CDR3. The chain is built from TRBV28 and TRBJ2-3; no reliable D call. Germline CDR1 MDHEN, CDR2 SYDVKM. CDR3 length: 13 amino acids. Trimming took 5 bases from V and 0 from J, leaving 6 bases between them. The CDR3 bases are TGTGCCAGCAGTACCCCTAGCACAGATACGCAGTATTTT. Protein: CASSTPSTDTQYF.

This chain joins TRBV18 and TRBJ1-1; unclear D gene. Germline V gene data show CDR1 as KGHSH and CDR2 as LQKENI. This CDR3 comprises 14 residues. The V end lost 5 bases, the J end lost 5 bases, and 15 bases lay between the germline ends. CDR3 in amino acids: CASSSTNKGTEAFF. In DNA, the CDR3 is TGTGCCAGCTCATCAACAAACAAAGGGACTGAAGCTTTCTTT.

The chain combines TRBV29-1 with TRBJ2-7, with 11 bases fitting TRBD1. J lost 2 bases, V lost 4 bases, and 4 bases had no gene match. This CDR3 is built from 14 residues. Germline CDR1 and CDR2: SQVTM and ANQGSEA. The CDR3 region has the DNA TGCAGCGTTGGCCCGGGACAGGGGGCCTACGAGCAGTACTTC. Amino acids: CSVGPGQGAYEQYF.

The J gene is TRBJ1-2, the V gene TRBV5-1; D gene ambiguous. The ends were cut back, 3 bases at V and 4 bases at J, with 7 bases in the middle. The germline CDR1 and CDR2 sequences are SGHRS and YFSETQ. The CDR3 runs to 12 residues. The chain's CDR3 is CASSSEGYGYTF. As DNA, the CDR3 is TGCGCCAGCAGCTCGGAGGGCTATGGCTACACCTTC. The variable domain in full, completed from reference TRBV5-1 and TRBJ1-2, reads KAGVTQTPRYLIKTRGQQVTLSCSPISGHRSVSWYQQTPGQGLQFLFEYFSETQRNKGNFPGRFSGRQFSNSRSEMNVSTLELGDSALYLCASSSEGYGYTFGSGTRLTVV.

The V call is TRBV4-1, the J call TRBJ2-1; 9 bases are a match to TRBD1. Germline V gene lookup returns CDR1 MGHRA and CDR2 YSYEKL. Trimming cost V 3 bases and J 6 bases; bases outside gene matches: 9. The CDR3 is 16 residues long. As DNA, the CDR3 is TGCGCCAGCAGCCACAGCAGGGGGACAGGGATCAATGAGCAGTTCTTC. Protein sequence: CASSHSRGTGINEQFF.

This clone was seen only once. The V call is TRBV29-1, the J call TRBJ2-1; 12 positions agree with TRBD2. J lost 9 bases, V lost 5 bases, and 5 bases had no gene match. The CDR3 consists of 13 residues. The germline V gene has CDR1 SQVTM and CDR2 ANQGSEA. The CDR3 loop reads CSVRTSGEGEQFF. As DNA, the CDR3 is TGCAGCGTTAGGACTAGCGGGGAGGGTGAGCAGTTCTTC.

This clone was observed many times. This rearrangement joins TRBV28 to TRBJ1-1; D call uncertain. Germline V gives CDR1 MDHEN, CDR2 SYDVKM. The CDR3 loop spans 11 amino acids. V was cut by 4 bases and J by 3 bases, with 3 bases left in between. The CDR3 loop is CASSYYTEAFF. CDR3 in DNA: TGTGCCAGCAGTTACTACACTGAAGCTTTCTTT.

The V call is TRBV5-5, the J call TRBJ2-5, with D hard to call. The germline V gene has CDR1 SGHKS and CDR2 YYEKEE (reference sequence). The CDR3 is 14 amino acids. The V gene lost 4 bases and the J gene lost 5 bases, with 15 bases spanning the gap. The CDR3 loop is CASSLGWSTETQYF. The DNA of the CDR3 is TGTGCCAGCAGCCTTGGCTGGAGTACGGAGACCCAGTACTTC.

The chain joins TRBV7-9 to TRBJ2-3, with 9 bases lining up with TRBD1. The germline V gene has CDR1 SEHNR and CDR2 FQNEAQ (reference sequence). CDR3 length equals 15 residues. V lost 5 bases, J lost 4 bases, and 7 bases stayed unmatched. The CDR3 DNA is TGTGCCAGCAGCCCCCAGGGGACAGGGTCAGATACGCAGTATTTT. It is translated as CASSPQGTGSDTQYF.

Of note for this clone: Other DNA sequences within the sample encode an identical CDR3. The chain joins TRBV5-1 to TRBJ2-3; 13 bases line up with TRBD2. This CDR3 is built from 16 residues. Per germline, CDR1 SGHRS and CDR2 YFSETQ. With 4 bases clipped from V and 1 base from J, the junction kept 3 bases outside the gene matches. The CDR3 sequence: CASSGGLAGGTDTQYF. The CDR3 nucleotides are TGCGCCAGCAGCGGCGGACTAGCGGGAGGCACAGATACGCAGTATTTT.

The chain carries TRBV10-3 and TRBJ2-1, with D perhaps matching TRBD1 (6 bases). Trimming pared 3 bases from V and 5 bases from J, leaving 8 bases between. The CDR3 totals 13 residues. CDR1 ENHRY and CDR2 SYGVKD come from the germline V gene. For the CDR3, the DNA is TGTGCCATCAGTGACAGGGGAGACAATGAGCAGTTCTTC. Encoded protein: CAISDRGDNEQFF.

J is TRBJ2-3 and V is TRBV4-1, with a weak D call TRBD1 (6 bases). From germline, CDR1 is MGHRA and CDR2 YSYEKL. The CDR3 totals 15 residues. Deletions cut 0 bases from V and 0 bases from J, with 7 bases between. Here the CDR3 DNA reads TGCGCCAGCAGCCAAGACAGGGGTAGCACAGATACGCAGTATTTT. Encoded protein: CASSQDRGSTDTQYF.

The J gene is TRBJ2-7, the V gene TRBV4-1, with TRBD1 matching over 8 bases. The CDR3 contains 14 residues. J lost 2 bases, V lost 1 base, and 1 base had no gene match. Germline CDR1 is MGHRA and CDR2 is YSYEKL. The CDR3, as DNA: TGCGCCAGCAGCCAAGCGGGACAGGCCTACGAGCAGTACTTC. Its translation is CASSQAGQAYEQYF.

This clone was counted between two and nine times. The sample has other DNA sequences that encode this CDR3 too. The chain has TRBV5-1 and TRBJ2-3, with a possible D match to TRBD1 (5 bases). The V and J ends lost 0 bases and 1 base respectively, with 9 bases between them. CDR3 length: 15 amino acids. CDR1 is SGHRS, CDR2 YFSETQ, per germline. The CDR3 loop is CASSLVGRGTDTQYF. For the CDR3, the DNA is TGCGCCAGCAGCTTGGTGGGCAGGGGCACAGATACGCAGTATTTT.

The chain links TRBV9 to TRBJ2-3, with TRBD2 matching 13 bases. Germline-derived CDR1 and CDR2 are SGDLS and YYNGEE. This CDR3 comprises 14 residues. With 0 bases clipped from V and 9 bases from J, the junction kept 1 base outside the gene matches. The CDR3 region has the DNA TGTGCCAGCAGCGTAGAACTAGCGGGAGGGACGCAGTATTTT. Translating gives CASSVELAGGTQYF. The whole variable domain, filled in from reference TRBV9 and TRBJ2-3, reads DSGVTQTPKHLITATGQRVTLRCSPRSGDLSVYWYQQSLDQGLQFLIQYYNGEERAKGNILERFSAQQFPDLHSELNLSSLELGDSALYFCASSVELAGGTQYFGPGTRLTVL.

The V and J genes are TRBV10-3 and TRBJ2-7, with no clear D. The germline V gene encodes CDR1 ENHRY and CDR2 SYGVKD. The V end lost 4 bases, the J end lost 4 bases, and 8 bases lay between the germline ends. The CDR3 spans 12 residues. This CDR3 reads CAISAVLYEQYF. CDR3 bases: TGTGCCATCAGTGCGGTGTTGTACGAGCAGTACTTC.

This chain joins TRBV20-1 and TRBJ2-1, with D perhaps matching TRBD1 (5 bases). The germline gives CDR1 DFQATT, CDR2 SNEGSKA (reference sequence). Deletions cut 5 bases from V and 9 bases from J, with 11 bases between. The CDR3 runs 11 residues. The CDR3 spells CSAVGPSEQFF. CDR3 in DNA: TGCAGTGCTGTGGGGCCGTCTGAGCAGTTCTTC.

The chain has TRBV6-1 and TRBJ1-2, with a tentative D call TRBD1 (6 bases). V was cut by 3 bases and J by 6 bases, with 17 bases left in between. The germline gives CDR1 MNHNS, CDR2 SASEGT. The CDR3 has 15 residues. The CDR3 DNA follows: TGTGCCAGCAGTGACGCGGGGGCAGGATTTGATGGCTACACCTTC. Translating it yields CASSDAGAGFDGYTF.

The V and J genes are TRBV5-1 and TRBJ1-4; 8 nucleotides line up with TRBD1. After removal of 3 bases from V and 5 bases from J, the junction contained 9 bases not matched to a gene. The CDR3 contains 16 residues. Germline V CDR1 and CDR2: SGHRS, YFSETQ. The CDR3 loop is CASSSQPGGANEKLFF. CDR3 in DNA: TGCGCCAGCAGCTCACAGCCAGGGGGCGCGAATGAAAAACTGTTTTTT. Variable domain in full (rest from reference TRBV5-1 and TRBJ1-4): KAGVTQTPRYLIKTRGQQVTLSCSPISGHRSVSWYQQTPGQGLQFLFEYFSETQRNKGNFPGRFSGRQFSNSRSEMNVSTLELGDSALYLCASSSQPGGANEKLFFGSGTQLSVL.